This T cell receptor beta chain was profiled in a study of vaccination effects on CD4 cells after COVID-19. Peptide-pool stimulation followed by sequencing identified expanded antigen-specific CD4+ clonotypes in the ViraFEST assay. Isolating CD4+ T cells followed approximately ten days of culture. Negative nucleocapsid antibody tests before and after vaccination confirmed no previous SARS-CoV-2 infection. TCRdb keeps only in-frame clones here, not all; method: immunoSEQ multiplex PCR. The sample lists 55,000 to 75,000 clones; approximately 79% were seen once. The V gene lost 4 bases and the J gene lost 6 bases, with 9 bases spanning the gap. Germline lookup yields CDR1 GTSNPN and CDR2 SVGIG (reference sequence). The CDR3 is 11 residues long. This clone was observed once. The antigen is undetermined. Study conclusions and caveats: By a late point after vaccination, infection- and vaccine-induced clones had shrunk markedly through clonal contraction.

This chain connects TRBV30 to TRBJ1-1; D remains ambiguous. The starting material was CD4+ T cells from PBMCs cultured with HCoV-NL63 spike peptides, obtained before COVID-19 vaccination. This receptor was taken from a human donor who received a COVID-19 vaccine. CDR3 nucleotides: TGTGCCTGGAATCGAATGTCTGAAGCTTTCTTT. Translated: CAWNRMSEAFF.